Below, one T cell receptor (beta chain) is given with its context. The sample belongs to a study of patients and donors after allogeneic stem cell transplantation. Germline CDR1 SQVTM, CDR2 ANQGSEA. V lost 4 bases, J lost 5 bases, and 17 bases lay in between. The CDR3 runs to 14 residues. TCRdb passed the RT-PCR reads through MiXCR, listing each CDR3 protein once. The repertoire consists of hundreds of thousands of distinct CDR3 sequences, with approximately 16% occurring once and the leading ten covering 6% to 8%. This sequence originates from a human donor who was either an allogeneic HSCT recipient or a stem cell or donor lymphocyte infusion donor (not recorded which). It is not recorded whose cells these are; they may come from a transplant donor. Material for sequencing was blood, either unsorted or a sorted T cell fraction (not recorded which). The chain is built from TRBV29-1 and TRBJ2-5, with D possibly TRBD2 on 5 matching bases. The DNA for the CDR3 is TGCAGCGTTGTAGAAGCGGTCGTAAGGGAGACCCAGTACTTC. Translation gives CSVVEAVVRETQYF.